This is a list of T cell receptor beta chains from one sample in a study of vaccination and CD4 T cells after COVID-19. In TCRdb, the PCR reads were re-called with MiXCR into one record per CDR3 protein. In the table there are around 15,000 distinct CDR3 sequences, around three fifths of which are singletons. No cognate antigen is known for these TCRs. Sequenced material: CD4+ T cells from blood, cultured in vitro. Every receptor here comes from a human donor who had recovered from COVID-19. CDR3s include the opening cysteine and the closing phenylalanine or tryptophan. Fields, in order: D gene, V gene, J gene, clone size, CDR3 protein, CDR3 DNA. D genes are given only for firm matches. Rows give clone size only sometimes, using once, few, many, or a class for an expanded clone.

-	TRBV24-1	TRBJ1-1	-	CATSDFRQADGEAFF	TGTGCCACCAGTGATTTTAGACAAGCGGACGGTGAAGCTTTCTTT
-	TRBV6-1	TRBJ1-2	few	CASKTDTGTYGYTF	TGTGCCAGCAAAACCGATACAGGGACCTATGGCTACACCTTC
-	TRBV20-1	TRBJ1-2	few	CSAYVNYGYTF	TGCAGTGCCTATGTTAACTATGGCTACACCTTC
-	TRBV20-1	TRBJ2-3	-	CSARAQGRESGTDTQYF	TGCAGTGCTAGAGCTCAGGGCAGGGAGAGTGGCACAGATACGCAGTATTTT
-	TRBV24-1	TRBJ2-1	-	CATPGTHLYYNEQFF	TGTGCCACCCCAGGGACCCACCTATACTACAATGAGCAGTTCTTC
TRBD1	TRBV6-5	TRBJ1-2	once	CASSYLRTGGAGYGYTF	TGTGCCAGCAGTTACTTGAGGACAGGGGGCGCAGGGTATGGCTACACCTTC
-	TRBV20-1	TRBJ1-1	-	CSAEGRANTEAFF	TGCAGTGCGGAGGGCAGGGCGAACACTGAAGCTTTCTTT
-	TRBV20-1	TRBJ2-1	-	CSARVPRSSYNEQFF	TGCAGTGCTAGAGTTCCCCGTAGCTCCTACAATGAGCAGTTCTTC
TRBD1	TRBV23-1	TRBJ1-1	-	CASSQSSRGRVEAFF	TGCGCCAGCAGTCAATCGTCCAGGGGGCGCGTTGAAGCTTTCTTT
TRBD1	TRBV24-1	TRBJ2-5	few	CATSDRTGFQETQYF	TGTGCCACCAGTGATCGGACAGGTTTCCAAGAGACCCAGTACTTC
TRBD1	TRBV6-1	TRBJ1-5	few	CASSGTGGGQPQHF	TGTGCCAGCAGTGGGACAGGGGGCGGCCAGCCCCAGCATTTT
TRBD2	TRBV20-1	TRBJ2-7	-	CSARRLSGRGDSYEQYF	TGCAGTGCTAGACGTCTTAGCGGGAGGGGGGACTCCTACGAGCAGTACTTC
TRBD2	TRBV20-1	TRBJ2-1	-	CSARDPTSGTWNEQFF	TGCAGTGCTAGAGACCCTACTAGCGGGACCTGGAATGAGCAGTTCTTC
-	TRBV7-9	TRBJ1-3	few	CASSFPRSGNTIYF	TGTGCCAGCAGCTTCCCAAGATCTGGAAACACCATATATTTT
-	TRBV6-1	TRBJ1-1	-	CASTPVLWELYMNTEAFF	TGTGCCAGCACCCCAGTTTTGTGGGAACTTTACATGAACACTGAAGCTTTCTTT
-	TRBV14	TRBJ2-7	-	CASSQDWWPQTYEQYF	TGTGCCAGCAGCCAAGATTGGTGGCCTCAAACCTACGAGCAGTACTTC
-	TRBV10-3	TRBJ2-1	few	CAISPKGLANEQFF	TGTGCCATCAGCCCTAAAGGACTGGCCAATGAGCAGTTCTTC
-	TRBV2	TRBJ2-5	-	CASSGRTGHGKETQYF	TGTGCCAGCAGTGGCCGCACGGGACACGGTAAAGAGACCCAGTACTTC
-	TRBV6-2/TRBV6-3	TRBJ1-6	-	CASSPTYNSPLHF	TGTGCCAGCAGTCCAACCTATAATTCACCCCTCCACTTT
TRBD2	TRBV6-2/TRBV6-3	TRBJ2-7	medium-sized	CASSYSAGGPYEQYF	TGTGCCAGCAGTTACTCCGCGGGGGGGCCCTACGAGCAGTACTTC
-	TRBV19	TRBJ2-7	-	CASSPNPNYEQYF	TGTGCCAGTAGTCCCAACCCTAATTACGAGCAGTACTTC